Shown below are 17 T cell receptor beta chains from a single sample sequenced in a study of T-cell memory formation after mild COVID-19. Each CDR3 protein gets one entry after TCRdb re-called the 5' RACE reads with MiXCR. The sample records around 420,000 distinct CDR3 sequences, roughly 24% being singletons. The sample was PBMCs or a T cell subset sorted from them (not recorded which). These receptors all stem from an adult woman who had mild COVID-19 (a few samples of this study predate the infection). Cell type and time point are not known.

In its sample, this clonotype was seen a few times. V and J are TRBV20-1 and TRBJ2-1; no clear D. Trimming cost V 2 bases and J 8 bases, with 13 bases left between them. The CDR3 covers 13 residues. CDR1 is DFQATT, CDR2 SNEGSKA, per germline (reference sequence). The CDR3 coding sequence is TGCAGTGCTAGATTGCGTTCCCGTCATGAGCAGTTCTTC. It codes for CSARLRSRHEQFF.

The DNA of the CDR3 is TGTGCCTGGAGTGTACCGCGACTAGCGGGACGATACGAGCAGTACTTC. This sequence encodes CAWSVPRLAGRYEQYF. This chain joins TRBV30 and TRBJ2-7, with TRBD2 identical over 11 bases. The germline gives CDR1 GTSNPN, CDR2 SVGIG (reference sequence). J was trimmed by 4 bases and V by 0 bases; bases with no gene match: 8. The CDR3 has 16 amino acids. The complete variable domain, with remaining parts taken from reference TRBV30 and TRBJ2-7, reads SQTIHQWPATLVQPVGSPLSLECTVEGTSNPNLYWYRQAAGRGLQLLFYSVGIGQISSEVPQNLSASRPQDRQFILSSKKLLLSDSGFYLCAWSVPRLAGRYEQYFGPGTRLTVT.

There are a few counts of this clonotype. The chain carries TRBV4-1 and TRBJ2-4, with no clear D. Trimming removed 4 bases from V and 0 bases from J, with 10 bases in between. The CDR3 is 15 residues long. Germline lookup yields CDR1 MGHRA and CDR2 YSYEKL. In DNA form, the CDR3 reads TGCGCCAGCAGCCTCCTAAATCTAGCCAAAAACATTCAGTACTTC. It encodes CASSLLNLAKNIQYF.

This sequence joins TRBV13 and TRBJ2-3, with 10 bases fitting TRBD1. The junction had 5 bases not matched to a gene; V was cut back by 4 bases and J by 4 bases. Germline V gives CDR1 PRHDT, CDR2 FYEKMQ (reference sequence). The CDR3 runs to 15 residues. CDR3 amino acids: CASSSGTGVADTQYF. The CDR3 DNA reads TGTGCCAGCAGCTCCGGGACAGGGGTCGCAGATACGCAGTATTTT.

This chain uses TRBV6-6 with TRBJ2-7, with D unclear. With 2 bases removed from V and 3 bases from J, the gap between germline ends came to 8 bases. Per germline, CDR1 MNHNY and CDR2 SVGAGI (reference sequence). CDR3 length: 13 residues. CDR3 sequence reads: CASSYSQNYEQYF. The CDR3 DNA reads TGTGCCAGCAGTTACAGTCAGAACTACGAGCAGTACTTC.

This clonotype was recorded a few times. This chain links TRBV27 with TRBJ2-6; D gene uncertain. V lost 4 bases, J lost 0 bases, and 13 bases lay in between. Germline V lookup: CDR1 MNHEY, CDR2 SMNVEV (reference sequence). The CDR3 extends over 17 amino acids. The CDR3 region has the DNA TGTGCCAGCAGTTCCCGAGGCAGCCGCTCTGGGGCCAACGTCCTGACTTTC. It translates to CASSSRGSRSGANVLTF.

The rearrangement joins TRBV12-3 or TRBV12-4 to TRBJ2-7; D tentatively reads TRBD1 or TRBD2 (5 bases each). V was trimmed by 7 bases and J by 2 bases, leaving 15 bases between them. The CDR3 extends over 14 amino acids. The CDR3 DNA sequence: TGTGCCAGCAAGCAGGGTCGGGGACCCTACGAGCAGTACTTC. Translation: CASKQGRGPYEQYF.

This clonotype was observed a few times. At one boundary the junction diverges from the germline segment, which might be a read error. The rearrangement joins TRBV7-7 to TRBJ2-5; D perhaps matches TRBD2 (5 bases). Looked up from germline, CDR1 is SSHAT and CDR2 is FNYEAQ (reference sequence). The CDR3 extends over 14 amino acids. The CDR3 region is CASSLALGQETQYF. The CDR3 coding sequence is TGTGCTAGCAGCTTAGCGCTTGGACAAGAGACCCAGTACTTC.

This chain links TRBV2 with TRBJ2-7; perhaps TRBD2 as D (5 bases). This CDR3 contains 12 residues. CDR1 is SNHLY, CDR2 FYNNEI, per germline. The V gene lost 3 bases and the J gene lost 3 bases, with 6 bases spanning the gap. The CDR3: CASSDSGYEQYF. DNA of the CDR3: TGTGCCAGCAGTGACAGCGGCTACGAGCAGTACTTC.

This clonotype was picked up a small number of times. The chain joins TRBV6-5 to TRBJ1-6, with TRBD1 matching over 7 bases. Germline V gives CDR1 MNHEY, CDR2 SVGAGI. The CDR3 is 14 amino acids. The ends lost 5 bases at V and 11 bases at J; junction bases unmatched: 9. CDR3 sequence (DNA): TGTGCCAGCAGTCGGACAGGTTTTTTGGCACCCCTCCACTTT. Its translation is CASSRTGFLAPLHF.

The CDR3 protein is CASSSQAESRLSPLNYGYTF. In DNA form, the CDR3 reads TGTGCCAGCAGTTCGCAGGCGGAGTCCCGCTTAAGCCCGCTCAACTATGGCTACACCTTC. J is TRBJ1-2 and V is TRBV27; D gene uncertain. V lost 4 bases and J lost 2, with 29 bases in between. This CDR3 comprises 20 residues. Germline V CDR1 and CDR2: MNHEY, SMNVEV (reference sequence).

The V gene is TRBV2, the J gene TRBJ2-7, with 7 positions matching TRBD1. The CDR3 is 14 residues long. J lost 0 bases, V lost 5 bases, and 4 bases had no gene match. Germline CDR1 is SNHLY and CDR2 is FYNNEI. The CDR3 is CASSMTGSSYEQYF. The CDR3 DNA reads TGTGCCAGCAGTATGACAGGGTCCTCCTACGAGCAGTACTTC.

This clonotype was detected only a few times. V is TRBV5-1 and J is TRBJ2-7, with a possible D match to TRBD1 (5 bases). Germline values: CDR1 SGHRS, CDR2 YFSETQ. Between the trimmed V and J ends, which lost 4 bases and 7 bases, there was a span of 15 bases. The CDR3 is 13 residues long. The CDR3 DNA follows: TGCGCCAGCAGCCCCCTCGAAGCAGGGGAGCAGTACTTC. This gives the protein CASSPLEAGEQYF.

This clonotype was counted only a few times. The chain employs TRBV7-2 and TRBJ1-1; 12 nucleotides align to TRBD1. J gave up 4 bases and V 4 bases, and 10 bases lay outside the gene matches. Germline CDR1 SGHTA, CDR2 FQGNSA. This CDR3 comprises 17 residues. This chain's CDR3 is CASSSGTGGRTGTEAFF. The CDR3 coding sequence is TGTGCCAGCAGCTCGGGGACAGGGGGCCGGACAGGCACTGAAGCTTTCTTT.

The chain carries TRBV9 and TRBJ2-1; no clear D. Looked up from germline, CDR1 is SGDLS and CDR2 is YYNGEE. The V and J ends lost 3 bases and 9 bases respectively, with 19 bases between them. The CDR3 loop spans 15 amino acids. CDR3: CASSATPVDHREQFF. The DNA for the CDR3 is TGTGCCAGCAGCGCGACCCCCGTTGATCACCGTGAGCAGTTCTTC.

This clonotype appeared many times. For the CDR3, the DNA is TGTGCCAGCATGGGTAGCGGGAGGAGGAATGAGCAGTTCTTC. This translates into CASMGSGRRNEQFF. The chain links TRBV6-2 or TRBV6-3 to TRBJ2-1, with 10 bases fitting TRBD2. V lost 7 bases, J lost 7 bases, and 7 bases stayed unmatched. Germline lookup yields CDR1 MNHEY and CDR2 SVGEGT. There are 14 residues in the CDR3.

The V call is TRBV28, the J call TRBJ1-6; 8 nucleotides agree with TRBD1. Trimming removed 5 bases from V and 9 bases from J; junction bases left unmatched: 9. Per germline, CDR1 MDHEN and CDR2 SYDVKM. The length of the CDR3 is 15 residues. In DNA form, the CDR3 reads TGTGCCAGCAGTCCCCGGACAGGGCAATCTTCACCCCTCCACTTT. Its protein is CASSPRTGQSSPLHF.